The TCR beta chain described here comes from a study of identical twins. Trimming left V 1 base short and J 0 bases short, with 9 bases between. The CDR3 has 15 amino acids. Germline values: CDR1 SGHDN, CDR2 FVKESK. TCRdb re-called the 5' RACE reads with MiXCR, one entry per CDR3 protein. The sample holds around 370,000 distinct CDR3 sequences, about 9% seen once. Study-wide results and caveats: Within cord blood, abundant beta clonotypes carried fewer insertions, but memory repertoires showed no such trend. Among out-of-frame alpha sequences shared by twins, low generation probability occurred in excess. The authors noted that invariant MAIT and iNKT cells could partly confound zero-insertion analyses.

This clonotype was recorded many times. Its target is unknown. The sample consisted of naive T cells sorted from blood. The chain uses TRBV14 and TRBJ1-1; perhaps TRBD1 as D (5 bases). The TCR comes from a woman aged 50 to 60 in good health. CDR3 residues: CASSQGGSVNTEAFF. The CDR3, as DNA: TGTGCCAGCAGCCAAGGGGGCAGCGTGAACACTGAAGCTTTCTTT. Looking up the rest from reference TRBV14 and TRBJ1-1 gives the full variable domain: EAGVTQFPSHSVIEKGQTVTLRCDPISGHDNLYWYRRVMGKEIKFLLHFVKESKQDESGMPNNRFLAERTGGTYSTLKVQPAELEDSGVYFCASSQGGSVNTEAFFGQGTRLTVV.